The rows below give T cell receptor beta chains drawn from one sample of a study of regulatory T cells in long-lasting Graves disease. TCRdb passed the multiplex PCR reads through MiXCR, listing each CDR3 protein once. Of approximately 560,000 distinct CDR3 sequences in the sample, about 15% were seen once. These same data were also listed under a study on T cells in Graves' hyperthyroidism and ophthalmopathy.

The material was peripheral blood mononuclear cells (PBMCs), obtained at new diagnosis, from a patient treated with antithyroid drugs. The receptors shown here come from a man aged 18 to 30 with Graves disease. CDR3s include the opening cysteine and the closing phenylalanine or tryptophan. D genes are given only for firm matches. Rows may omit the clone size; those that give it use once, few, many or a size class.

J,V,D,size,DNA,CDR3
TRBJ2-7,TRBV5-6,.,many,TGTGCCAGCAGCTTGCTCACCAGGACGAGCTCCTACGAGCAGTACTTC,CASSLLTRTSSYEQYF
TRBJ1-1,TRBV2,TRBD1,many,TGTGCCAGCAGTGATCAGGGGGCGGACACTGAAGCTTTCTTT,CASSDQGADTEAFF
TRBJ2-1,TRBV5-1,.,few,TGCGCCAGCAGCTTGGCGGCTAGCGCGACATACAATGAGCAGTTCTTC,CASSLAASATYNEQFF
TRBJ1-1,TRBV19,.,.,TGTGCCAGTAGGTTGGCCGTTAGGAACACTGAAGCTTTCTTT,CASRLAVRNTEAFF
TRBJ2-5,TRBV5-1,.,few,TGCGCCAGCATGGACGAGAGCGGCGAAGAGACCCAGTACTTC,CASMDESGEETQYF
TRBJ2-3,TRBV2,.,few,TGTGCCAGCACCCTACTAGCTCCTAGCACAGATACGCAGTATTTT,CASTLLAPSTDTQYF
TRBJ1-6,TRBV7-3,TRBD1,many,TGTGCCAGCAGCTTAAAGGGACAGGGTAATTCACCCCTCCACTTT,CASSLKGQGNSPLHF
TRBJ2-7,TRBV13,.,.,TGTGCCAGCAGCTTCCCTGGGGCCTCCTACGAGCAGTACTTC,CASSFPGASYEQYF
TRBJ1-1,TRBV5-6,.,many,TGTGCCAGCAGCTTGAGACAGGTAACTGAAGCTTTCTTT,CASSLRQVTEAFF
TRBJ2-3,TRBV6-1,TRBD1,many,TGTGCCAGCAGTGGAGTGACAGGGAGAGAACCAGATACGCAGTATTTT,CASSGVTGREPDTQYF
TRBJ2-7,TRBV7-9,.,few,TGTGCCAGCAGCTCAGCCGCAGGCGGGATTATCTCCTACGAGCAGTACTTC,CASSSAAGGIISYEQYF
TRBJ2-3,TRBV20-1,.,.,TGCAGTGCCCGGCGAGGGGGTTCCCTTACAGATACGCAGTATTTT,CSARRGGSLTDTQYF
TRBJ1-2,TRBV10-3,TRBD1,few,TGTGCCATCAGTGGGGACAGGTTGTATGGCTACACCTTC,CAISGDRLYGYTF
TRBJ1-2,TRBV5-8,.,.,TGTGCCAGCAGCTTGGAGGGATCGAATGGCTACACCTTC,CASSLEGSNGYTF
TRBJ2-7,TRBV6-2/TRBV6-3,.,many,TGTGCCAGCAGTTTACCGACTCGGGAGCAGTACTTC,CASSLPTREQYF
TRBJ2-1,TRBV2,TRBD1,few,TGTGCCAGCCTCCTCCGGGACAGGGGGGTCCTAGAGCAGTTCTTC,CASLLRDRGVLEQFF
TRBJ1-6,TRBV4-1,TRBD1,.,TGCGCCAGCAGCCAACCTCCTTGGGGACAGGGCAATTCACCCCTCCACTTT,CASSQPPWGQGNSPLHF
TRBJ2-5,TRBV5-1,.,.,TGCGCCAGCAGCGTGCAGGGAGGAGAGACCCAGTACTTC,CASSVQGGETQYF
TRBJ2-1,TRBV6-1,TRBD2,few,TGTGCCAGCAGTCACATCTTAGCGGGACCCTACAATGAGCAGTTCTTC,CASSHILAGPYNEQFF
TRBJ1-5,TRBV5-1,.,few,TGCGCCAGCAGCTCTGGGGGGGAACCCAATCAGCCCCAGCATTTT,CASSSGGEPNQPQHF
TRBJ2-7,TRBV15,.,few,TGTGCCACCAGCAGAGACAGGGCCGACGGGGCCTACGAGCAGTACTTC,CATSRDRADGAYEQYF
TRBJ1-1,TRBV20-1,.,.,TGCAGTGCTGGTCGGGCCAGTTACACTGAAGCTTTCTTT,CSAGRASYTEAFF
TRBJ1-2,TRBV29-1,.,many,TGCAGCGTTGAAGACGACCTAGTGGATGGCTACACCTTC,CSVEDDLVDGYTF
TRBJ1-5,TRBV20-1,.,few,TGCAGTGCTAGAGATCGGGGGAGCAATCAGCCCCAGCATTTT,CSARDRGSNQPQHF
TRBJ2-7,TRBV12-3/TRBV12-4,TRBD2,many,TGTGCCAGCAGCTCGGGACTAGCGGGCTCCTACGAGCAGTACTTC,CASSSGLAGSYEQYF
TRBJ1-5,TRBV12-3/TRBV12-4,.,.,TGTGCCAGCAGTTTATTAGGTAGGGGAAATCAGCCCCAGCATTTT,CASSLLGRGNQPQHF
TRBJ2-2,TRBV18,.,many,TGTGCCAGCTCACCACAGGTTTTGCGGAACACCGGGGAGCTGTTTTTT,CASSPQVLRNTGELFF
TRBJ2-5,TRBV20-1,.,.,TGCAGTGCTATGCCCCCCCTCGCCCAAGAGACCCAGTACTTC,CSAMPPLAQETQYF
TRBJ1-1,TRBV20-1,.,.,TGCAGTGCTAGCGGGGTCGCGAACACTGAAGCTTTCTTT,CSASGVANTEAFF
TRBJ2-2,TRBV19,TRBD2,few,TGTGCCAGTAGTATAGGGCTAGCGGGAGGGAAAACCGGGGAGCTGTTTTTT,CASSIGLAGGKTGELFF
TRBJ2-7,TRBV11-2,TRBD2,many,TGTGCCAGCAGTTCCTCCGGGACTAGCGTAAAAGAGCAGTACTTC,CASSSSGTSVKEQYF
TRBJ2-3,TRBV9,.,many,TGTGCCAGCAGCACGAGTACTAGCCCAAACACAGATACGCAGTATTTT,CASSTSTSPNTDTQYF
TRBJ2-7,TRBV11-2,TRBD2,.,TGTGCCAGCAGCTTCTTGACTAGCGGGACCTACGAGCAGTACTTC,CASSFLTSGTYEQYF
TRBJ1-2,TRBV9,.,.,TGTGCCAGCAGCGCCTCTTTGGGGCAAATCTATGGCTACACCTTC,CASSASLGQIYGYTF
TRBJ1-3,TRBV7-9,.,many,TGTGCCAGCAGCCGAGGGGGGGGCCTTGGTGGAAACACCATATATTTT,CASSRGGGLGGNTIYF
TRBJ2-3,TRBV6-2/TRBV6-3,.,many,TGTGCCAGCAGTCCATGGGCGGCGGAAAGGGCAGATACGCAGTATTTT,CASSPWAAERADTQYF
TRBJ1-5,TRBV2,.,many,TGTGCCAGCAGGCACCGGTATAGCAATCAGCCCCAGCATTTT,CASRHRYSNQPQHF
TRBJ1-1,TRBV30,.,many,TGTGCCTGGAGCCCCGGGACTGAAGCTTTCTTT,CAWSPGTEAFF
TRBJ1-2,TRBV5-1,.,many,TGCGCCAGCAGCTTTGGGACAACCGATTATGGCTACACCTTC,CASSFGTTDYGYTF
TRBJ2-6,TRBV20-1,.,few,TGCAGTGCTGCTGGGGCCAACGTCCTGACTTTC,CSAAGANVLTF
TRBJ1-1,TRBV19,.,.,TGTGCCAGTAGTCTTCCGGGGGGTGTCAACTCCTGCTTCTTT,CASSLPGGVNSCFF
TRBJ2-7,TRBV11-2,.,many,TGTGCCAGCAGCAACACGGGTAAAGTAACATCCTACGAGCAGTACTTC,CASSNTGKVTSYEQYF
TRBJ2-1,TRBV18,TRBD2,few,TGTGCCAGCTCACCACCGGATAGAGGGACTAGCGGGAGATTAGATGAGCAGTTCTTC,CASSPPDRGTSGRLDEQFF
TRBJ1-4,TRBV6-2/TRBV6-3,.,few,TGTGCCAGCAGTTACTTAAGGGATTGGGAAAAACTGTTTTTT,CASSYLRDWEKLFF
TRBJ2-6,TRBV6-1,.,.,TGTGCCAGCAGTGAAGCCCCGGGGTCTGGGGCCAACGTCCTGACTTTC,CASSEAPGSGANVLTF
TRBJ1-2,TRBV6-1,TRBD1,few,TGTGCCAGCACCCACGCCTGGGACAGGGACTATGGCTACACCTTC,CASTHAWDRDYGYTF
TRBJ2-1,TRBV20-1,.,many,TGCAGTGCCACCCCGACCTACAATGAGCAGTTCTTC,CSATPTYNEQFF
TRBJ2-7,TRBV6-1,.,.,TGTGCCAGCAGCCGAACGCCCACAGGGTGGGTGGTCTACGAGCAGTACTTC,CASSRTPTGWVVYEQYF
TRBJ1-6,TRBV2,TRBD1,.,TGTGCCAGCAGTGAACTGGGACAGGGGAATTCACCCCTCCACTTT,CASSELGQGNSPLHF
TRBJ2-3,TRBV6-1,TRBD1,few,TGTGCCGGACAGGGGGCAAGCACAGATACGCAGTATTTT,CAGQGASTDTQYF
TRBJ2-3,TRBV7-9,.,many,TGTGCCAGCAACCCTCCCGGCACAGATACGCAGTATTTT,CASNPPGTDTQYF
TRBJ2-3,TRBV2,TRBD2,many,TGTGCCAGCAGTGAAGTGGTGCTAGCGGGCCCCACAGATACGCAGTATTTT,CASSEVVLAGPTDTQYF